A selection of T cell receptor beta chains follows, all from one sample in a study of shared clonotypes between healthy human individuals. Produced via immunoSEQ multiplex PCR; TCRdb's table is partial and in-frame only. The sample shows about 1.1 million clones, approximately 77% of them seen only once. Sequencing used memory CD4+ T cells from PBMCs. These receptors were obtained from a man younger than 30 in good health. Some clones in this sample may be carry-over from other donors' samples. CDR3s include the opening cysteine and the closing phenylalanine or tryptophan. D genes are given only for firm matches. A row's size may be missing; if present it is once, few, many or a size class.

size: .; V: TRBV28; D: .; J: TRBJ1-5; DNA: TGTGCCAGCAGCCAGGAGACGATTCAGCCCCAGCATTTT; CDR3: CASSQETIQPQHF
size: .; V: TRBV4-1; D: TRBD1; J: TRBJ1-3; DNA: TGCGCCAGCAGCCAAAGGACAGGGGCCGGAAACACCATATATTTT; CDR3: CASSQRTGAGNTIYF
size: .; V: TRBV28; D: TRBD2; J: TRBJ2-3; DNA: TGTGCCTCGCAGGCTAGCGGGAGCACAGATACGCAGTATTTT; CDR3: CASQASGSTDTQYF
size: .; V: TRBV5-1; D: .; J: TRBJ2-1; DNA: TGCGCCAGCAGCGACCTCTTAAGCAATGAGCAGTTCTTC; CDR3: CASSDLLSNEQFF
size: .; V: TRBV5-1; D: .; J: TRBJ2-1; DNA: TGCGCCAGCAGCCAAGACCTACCCAATGAGCAGTTCTTC; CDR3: CASSQDLPNEQFF
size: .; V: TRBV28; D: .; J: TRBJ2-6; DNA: TGTGCCAGCAGTCTACAGTCCTCTGGGGCCAACGTCCTGACTTTC; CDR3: CASSLQSSGANVLTF
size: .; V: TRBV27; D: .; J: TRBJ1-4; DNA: TGTGCCAGCAGTTTATGGCCGGATGAAAAACTGTTTTTT; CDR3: CASSLWPDEKLFF
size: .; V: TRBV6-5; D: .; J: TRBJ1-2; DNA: TGTGCCAGCAGTAAGCATGGACAGCCCTATGGCTACACCTTC; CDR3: CASSKHGQPYGYTF
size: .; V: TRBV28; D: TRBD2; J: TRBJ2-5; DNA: TGTGCCAGCAGCCCTCAGCCCGGGAGGGCCAGGGAGACCCAGTACTTC; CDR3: CASSPQPGRARETQYF
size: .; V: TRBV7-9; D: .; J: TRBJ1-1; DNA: TGTGCCAGCAGCTTTCGTCGTGGGTACACTGAAGCTTTCTTT; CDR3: CASSFRRGYTEAFF
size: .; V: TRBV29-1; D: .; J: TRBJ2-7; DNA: TGCAGCGTTGAAGGAGACAGATACGAGCAGTACTTC; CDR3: CSVEGDRYEQYF
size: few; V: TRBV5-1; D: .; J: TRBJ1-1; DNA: TGCGCCAGCAGCTCCCACACAGGGACTGAAGCTTTCTTT; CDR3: CASSSHTGTEAFF
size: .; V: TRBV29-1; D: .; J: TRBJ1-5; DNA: TGCAGCGTTGCTGGCAGGGGAGATCAGCCCCAGCATTTT; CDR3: CSVAGRGDQPQHF
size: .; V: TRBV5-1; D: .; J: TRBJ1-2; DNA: TGCGCCAGCAGCTTAGTCCTCGGGAAGCAAGATGGCTACACCTTC; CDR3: CASSLVLGKQDGYTF
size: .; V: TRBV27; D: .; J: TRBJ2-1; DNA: TGTGCCAGCAAGGGAGGTCGGGGTGAGCAGTTCTTC; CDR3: CASKGGRGEQFF
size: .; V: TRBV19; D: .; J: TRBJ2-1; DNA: TGTGCCAGTACTCCAACCGCCTACAATGAGCAGTTCTTC; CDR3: CASTPTAYNEQFF
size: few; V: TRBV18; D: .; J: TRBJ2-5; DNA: TGTGCCAGCTCACCCCAAAATCCGGGGGAGACCCAGTACTTC; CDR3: CASSPQNPGETQYF
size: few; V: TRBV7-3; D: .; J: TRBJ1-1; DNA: TGTGCCAGCGGGCCAGGGAACATGAACACTGAAGCTTTCTTT; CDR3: CASGPGNMNTEAFF
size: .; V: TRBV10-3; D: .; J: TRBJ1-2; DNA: TGTGCCATCAGTGAGGCCCCTCTGGGGGCGAATGGCTACACCTTC; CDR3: CAISEAPLGANGYTF
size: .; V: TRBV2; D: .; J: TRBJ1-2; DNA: TGTGCCAGCAGCGCGGACAGCGGGCAAGGCTACACCTTC; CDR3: CASSADSGQGYTF
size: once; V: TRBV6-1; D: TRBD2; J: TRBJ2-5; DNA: TGTGCCAGCAGAAGACTAGCGGGGCAAGAGACCCAGTACTTC; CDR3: CASRRLAGQETQYF
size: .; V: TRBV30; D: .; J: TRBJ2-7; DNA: TGTGCCTGGAGTGCTTCTTGGGGCTACGAGCAGTACTTC; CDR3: CAWSASWGYEQYF
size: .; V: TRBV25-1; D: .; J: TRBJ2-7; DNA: TGTGCCAGCAGTGATCATGGGAGCTCCTACGAGCAGTACTTC; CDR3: CASSDHGSSYEQYF
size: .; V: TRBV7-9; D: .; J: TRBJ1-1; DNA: TGTGCCTCCGGGCCCCCGAACACTGAAGCTTTCTTT; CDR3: CASGPPNTEAFF
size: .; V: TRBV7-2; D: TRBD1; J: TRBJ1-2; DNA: TGTGCCAGCAGCTTAATTGACAGGGAAGGCCTTTATGGCTACACCTTC; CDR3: CASSLIDREGLYGYTF
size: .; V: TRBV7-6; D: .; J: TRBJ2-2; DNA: TGTGCCAGCAGCTTAGAAGTTAGTGCGAACACCGGGGAGCTGTTTTTT; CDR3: CASSLEVSANTGELFF
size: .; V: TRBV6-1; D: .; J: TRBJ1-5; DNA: TGTGCCAGCAGTGATTTCACGCCCCAGCATTTT; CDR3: CASSDFTPQHF
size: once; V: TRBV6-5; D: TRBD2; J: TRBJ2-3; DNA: TGTGCCAGCAGTTATGGGGGGGGTTTCACAGATACGCAGTATTTT; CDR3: CASSYGGGFTDTQYF
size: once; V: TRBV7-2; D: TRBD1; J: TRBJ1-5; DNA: TGTGCCAGCTCCCCGTCAACAGGGGGCTACAATCAGCCCCAGCATTTT; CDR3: CASSPSTGGYNQPQHF
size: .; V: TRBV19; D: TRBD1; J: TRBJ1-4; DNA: TGTGCCAGTAGTCTAAGGACAGGAGGGGAGGAAAAACTGTTTTTT; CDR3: CASSLRTGGEEKLFF
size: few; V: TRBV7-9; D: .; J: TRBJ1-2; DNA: TGTGCCAGCAGCGCCCTCAGAGGGGAGGTGGATGGCTACACCTTC; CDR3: CASSALRGEVDGYTF
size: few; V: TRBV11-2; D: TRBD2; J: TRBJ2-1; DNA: TGTGCCAGCAGGCCTAGCGGGGCTTCGGATGAGCAGTTCTTC; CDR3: CASRPSGASDEQFF
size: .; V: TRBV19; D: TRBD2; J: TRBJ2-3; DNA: TGTGCCAGTATAAGGCGGGAGGGACTCACAGATACGCAGTATTTT; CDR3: CASIRREGLTDTQYF
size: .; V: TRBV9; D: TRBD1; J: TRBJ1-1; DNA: TGTGCCAGCAGCGCCTCAGGGGGCCGGAACACTGAAGCTTTCTTT; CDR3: CASSASGGRNTEAFF
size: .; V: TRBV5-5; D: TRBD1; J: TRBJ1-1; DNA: TGTGCCAGCAGCGAGGGACAGGGGCTTGGGGTCACTGAAGCTTTCTTT; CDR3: CASSEGQGLGVTEAFF
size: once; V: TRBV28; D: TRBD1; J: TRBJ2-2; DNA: TGTGCCAGCAGTTTATTTGGGACAGCGAACACCGGGGAGCTGTTTTTT; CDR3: CASSLFGTANTGELFF
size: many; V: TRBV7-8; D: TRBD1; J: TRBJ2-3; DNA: TGTGCCAGCAGCTTAAATTTAGTCCGGGACAGGGGGCTGGCAGATACGCAGTATTTT; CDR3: CASSLNLVRDRGLADTQYF